This TCR beta chain was sequenced for a study of cytomegalovirus exposure and HLA in healthy donors (dated by TCRdb to 2017 to 2019). Turning to the overall study: An earlier analysis of 587 of the donors reported about 280 Gb of sequence data and 95 million to 120 million unique TCR beta sequences obtained from some 170 million T cells. Among the approximately 400 genotyped donors, around 81% belonged to the genetic ancestry cluster associated with self-reported Caucasian donors. The study combined high-throughput TCR immunosequencing, statistical association of individual TCRs with disease status, and machine learning to predict cytomegalovirus infection status. A later analysis re-analyzed previously published TCR beta repertoires from 666 donors and added high-resolution HLA genotyping to study TCR occurrence patterns. Alongside the repertoire data, information on donor age, sex, ethnicity and CMV serostatus was compiled. Both class I and class II loci were covered by HLA typing, at four-digit resolution. The later analysis used no new phenotypic data to find candidate immune exposures, relying instead on TCR beta sequences and their occurrence across donors. An early release covering 500 to 750 HLA-typed donors comprised approximately 300 gigabases of sequencing data and 85 million or so unique TCR sequences. The number of typed donors differed by locus: 629-630 for A, B, C, DRB1 and DQB1; approximately 520 for DQA1; some 610 for DPA1; and some 430 for DPB1. The study used immunosequencing to profile the T cell repertoires of some 600 subjects and linked those repertoires to cytomegalovirus serostatus. The aim of the study was to test whether cataloging public T cell receptors could identify signatures of past pathogen exposure. To decide whether each TCR beta V gene segment behaved as functional or pseudogenic, an earlier analysis of some 600 of the donors relied on high-throughput TCR beta sequencing. Every discovery cohort repertoire had been produced on one sequencing platform. A later genetic analysis took genome-wide SNP genotypes for about 60% of the roughly 670 donors and used that subset as a discovery cohort. Along with the approximately 600-subject first cohort, a separate validation cohort of about 110 different subjects was used. Across some 400 genotyped donors of the cohort, an average of about 240,000 unique TCR beta nucleotide sequences per donor were sequenced, and 15% to 20% of those sequences were non-productive. Several DR-DQ haplotypes were treated as single units for association and clustering because of strong linkage in the cohort.

The cohort was made up of 666 healthy bone marrow donors. At the time of sampling, all cohort members were nominally healthy, though unrecorded immune exposures were likely present. The donor tested CMV seropositive, placing the donor among the 250 to 350 seropositive members of the cohort. A peripheral blood sample was provided by each donor, and peripheral blood mononuclear cells were used for TCR beta sequencing. Genomic DNA was extracted from the blood cell samples with the Qiagen DNeasy Blood Extraction Kit. The germline V gene gives CDR1 as SGHDT and CDR2 as YYEEEE. Reading from cysteine to phenylalanine, the CDR3 counts 15 amino acids. The only DNA kept is the CDR3, 45 bases in frame from the first base. Cut back by 1 base and 2 bases, the V and J ends lie 13 bases apart. The study at large found these results: In a later genetic analysis, fewer N-insertions in productive TCRs were reported among donors in an Asian-associated ancestry cluster than the roughly 670-donor mean. The classifier was reported to diagnose cytomegalovirus status with high specificity and sensitivity in both the original cohort and the validation cohort. In a later analysis, TCR association rates were found to vary across HLA loci, with the most associated TCRs seen for DRB1 alleles and the fewest for HLA-C alleles. According to the authors, the approach could potentially be generalized to other disease states and immunological phenotypes. A later analysis reported that several top co-occurrence clusters appeared linked to parvovirus B19, influenza, CMV and Epstein-Barr virus. When HLA alleles, especially DR and DQ, strongly co-occurred, TCR associations were difficult to assign to individual alleles. A cluster of highly shared sequence variants was judged likely to represent a technical artifact of the sequencing pipeline. A total of 150 to 200 TCR beta chains were listed by the study as associated with cytomegalovirus. This cohort had only TCR beta chains sequenced, and the lack of alpha or paired-chain data limited which features could be detected. Presence/absence analyses assumed roughly uniform sequencing depth across donors, an assumption that may not hold. A further reported finding was that TCR beta sequences accurately predicted the HLA-A and HLA-B alleles for most subjects in the first cohort. Broadly in line with IMGT annotations, most TCR beta V segments showed up in productive rearrangements about 90% or about 30% of the time in an earlier analysis of approximately 640 of the donors. At a false discovery rate of 0.05, a later analysis linked about 17,000 TCR beta sequences to specific HLA alleles. According to a later analysis, most CMV-associated TCR beta chains appeared to be HLA-restricted, and the HLA associations seemed to be driven largely by CMV exposure. A later genetic analysis associated a missense DCLRE1C variant with V-gene and J-gene trimming of TCR beta chains, and an independent cohort replicated the association. Across donors, most TCR sequences were observed very rarely, whereas some public TCRs were present in many individuals. Because HLA typing was unavailable for some donors at each locus, only the typed subset was used in association tests. A later analysis found that HLA-associated TCR beta chains were more clonally expanded and had lower generation probabilities than equally common non-associated chains. CMV serostatus was the only immune exposure information available for the cohort. Correlated functional status among segregating V segments might reflect linkage disequilibrium, but an unknown experimental factor could not be ruled out. Because counts were too low, seventeen rarely observed V segments, including chromosome 9 orphons, were left out of the earlier analysis of some 600 of the donors. A few of the identified cytomegalovirus-associated TCR beta chains were confirmed in vitro to be specific for cytomegalovirus antigens. Some IMGT-functional V segments, including TRBV6-2 and TRBV6-3, could not be told apart with the 87-base-pair reads, so those segments were excluded.

This clone was counted a single time. Its target antigen remains unknown. No much larger clonotype is one base removed from it; base qualities were not supplied. The method was the immunoSEQ multiplex PCR assay. For the multiplex PCR, a mixture combining 60 forward primers for TCR Vbeta segments and 13 reverse primers for TCR Jbeta segments was used. The CDR3 region of rearranged TCR beta genes was amplified from genomic DNA with a multiplex PCR assay. The amplified TCR beta libraries were sequenced on the Illumina HiSeq System as 87-base-pair reads. Turning to the authors' computational methods: A later analysis counted tens of millions of unique TCR beta chains across the 666 repertoires, and some 11 million of these chains were shared by at least two donors. A nearest-neighbor algorithm error-corrected the raw reads and collapsed the reads into unique sequences, merging closely related sequences to remove PCR and sequencing errors. CDR3 sequences were aligned to IMGT reference sequences to assign V, D and J gene segments. For a sequence to be retained, at least a six-nucleotide match to both a V gene segment and a J gene segment was required. Rearrangements were classified as productive when the CDR3 lacked stop codons and remained in frame with V and J, and all other rearrangements were classified as non-productive. Following IMGT convention, CDR3 was defined as the stretch from the second conserved V-encoded cysteine to the conserved J-encoded phenylalanine. In an earlier analysis of around 600 of the donors, sequences lacking an unambiguous match to a single V gene segment were excluded. In an earlier analysis of roughly 600 of the donors, a V segment was called functional when productive rearrangements were above 56.7%, and segregating when the standard deviation between donors exceeded 5%. A statistical classification framework was built to diagnose cytomegalovirus status from the catalog of TCR beta chain sequences. In a later analysis, TCR nucleotide sequences were compared against IMGT/GENE-DB human TR gene sequences so that V and J genes could be assigned. The TCRdist pipeline was used in a later analysis to assign CDR3 sequences and most-parsimonious VDJ recombination scenarios. In a later analysis, each TCR beta chain was defined by its CDR3 amino acid sequence together with its V-gene family, and reads lacking a unique V-gene family were excluded. In a later analysis, approximately 590 highly shared, low-generation-probability nucleotide sequences were removed to address suspected cross-contamination and a sequencing artifact. In a later analysis, a clonal expansion index for each public chain was calculated from normalized within-repertoire ranks of inferred template counts. A later analysis computed generation probabilities with a VDJ recombination model fitted to out-of-frame rearrangements, and checked the results against IGoR. In a later analysis, hypergeometric tests were used to score TCR-TCR, TCR-HLA and TCR-CMV co-occurrence, with a repertoire-size bias correction applied to TCR pairs. To estimate false discovery rates, a later analysis permuted the HLA or CMV assignments 20 times. A later analysis grouped co-occurring TCRs with DBSCAN, adding TCRdist sequence similarity when clustering within HLA-allele-positive subsets. Co-occurrence clustering excluded repertoires with fewer than 30,000 or more than 120,000 public chains, plus five with anomalous nucleotide sharing. The table was pulled from immuneACCESS by TCRdb, which kept in-frame rearrangements only. Such tables lose some clones; where checked, under half of the loss comes from unresolved V genes, and the rest has no known cause. The V and J calls and clone size are taken from that table; D and trimming were inferred from the DNA. The sample profile shows roughly 100,000 clones; under 85% of them were found once. The ten biggest clones cover 7.5% to 10% of the sample.

Sequencing used PBMCs. This TCR came from a woman aged 40-49 years in good health and CMV-seropositive. Here the chain combines TRBV5-6 and TRBJ2-7; a weak D assignment points to TRBD1 (6 bases agree). The CDR3 reads as follows: CASSLSWTVAYEQYF. The bases are TGTGCCAGCAGCTTGTCCTGGACAGTGGCCTACGAGCAGTACTTC.